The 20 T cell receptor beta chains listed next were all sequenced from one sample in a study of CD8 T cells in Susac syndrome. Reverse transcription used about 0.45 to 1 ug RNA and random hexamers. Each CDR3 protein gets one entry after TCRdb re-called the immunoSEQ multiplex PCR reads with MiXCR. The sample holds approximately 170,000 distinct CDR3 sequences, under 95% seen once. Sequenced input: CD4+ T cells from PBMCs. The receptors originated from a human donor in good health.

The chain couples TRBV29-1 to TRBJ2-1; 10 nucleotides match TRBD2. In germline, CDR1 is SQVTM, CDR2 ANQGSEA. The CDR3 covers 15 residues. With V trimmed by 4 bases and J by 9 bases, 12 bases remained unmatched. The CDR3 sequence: CSVGPPAGGAGEQFF. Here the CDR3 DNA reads TGCAGCGTTGGGCCCCCAGCGGGAGGGGCCGGTGAGCAGTTCTTC.

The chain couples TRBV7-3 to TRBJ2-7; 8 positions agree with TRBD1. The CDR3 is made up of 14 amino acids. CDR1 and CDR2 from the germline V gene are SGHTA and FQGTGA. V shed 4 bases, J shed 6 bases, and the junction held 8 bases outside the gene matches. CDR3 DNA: TGTGCCAGCAGCTATGGACAGGGACTGGGCGAGCAGTACTTC. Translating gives CASSYGQGLGEQYF.

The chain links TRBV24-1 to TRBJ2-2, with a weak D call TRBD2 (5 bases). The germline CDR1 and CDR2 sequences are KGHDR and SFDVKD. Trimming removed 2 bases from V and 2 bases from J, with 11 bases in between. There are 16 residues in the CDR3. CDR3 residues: CATSDSPLANTGELFF. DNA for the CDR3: TGTGCCACCAGTGATTCCCCGCTAGCCAACACCGGGGAGCTGTTTTTT.

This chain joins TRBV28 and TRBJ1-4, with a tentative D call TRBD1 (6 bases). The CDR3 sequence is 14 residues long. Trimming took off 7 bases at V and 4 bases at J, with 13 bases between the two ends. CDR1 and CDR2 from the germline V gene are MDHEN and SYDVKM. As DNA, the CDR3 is TGTGCCAGCACCTGGGACAAGTATAATGAAAAACTGTTTTTT. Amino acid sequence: CASTWDKYNEKLFF.

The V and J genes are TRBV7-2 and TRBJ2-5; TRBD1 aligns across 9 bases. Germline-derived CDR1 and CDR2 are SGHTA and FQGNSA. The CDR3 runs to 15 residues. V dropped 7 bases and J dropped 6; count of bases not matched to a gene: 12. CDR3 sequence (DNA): TGTGCCAGCACTTCCGGGACAGGGAAGGCGAAGACCCAGTACTTC. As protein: CASTSGTGKAKTQYF.

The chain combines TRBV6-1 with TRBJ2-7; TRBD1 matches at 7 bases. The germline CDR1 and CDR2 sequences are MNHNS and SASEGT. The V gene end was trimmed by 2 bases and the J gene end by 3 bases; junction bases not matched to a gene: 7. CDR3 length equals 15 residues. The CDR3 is CASSESTGVFYEQYF. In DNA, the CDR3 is TGTGCCAGCAGTGAATCCACAGGGGTTTTCTACGAGCAGTACTTC.

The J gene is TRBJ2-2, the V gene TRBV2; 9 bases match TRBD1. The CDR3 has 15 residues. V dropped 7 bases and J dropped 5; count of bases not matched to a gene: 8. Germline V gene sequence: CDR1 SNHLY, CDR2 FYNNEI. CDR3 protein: CASNPTGGGTGELFF. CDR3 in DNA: TGTGCCAGCAACCCGACAGGGGGAGGGACCGGGGAGCTGTTTTTT.

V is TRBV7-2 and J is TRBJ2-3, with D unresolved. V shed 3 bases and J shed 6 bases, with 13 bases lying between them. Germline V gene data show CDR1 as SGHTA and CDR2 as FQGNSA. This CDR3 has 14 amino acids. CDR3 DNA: TGTGCCAGCAGCTTCGGCGATAGATCTGATACGCAGTATTTT. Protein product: CASSFGDRSDTQYF.

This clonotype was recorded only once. As DNA, the CDR3 is TGTGCCAGCAGCTTGACAGACTATGGCTACACCTTC. This encodes CASSLTDYGYTF. This rearrangement joins TRBV5-5 to TRBJ1-2; the D is unclear. The CDR3 has 12 amino acids. Germline V gene data show CDR1 as SGHKS and CDR2 as YYEKEE (reference sequence). The germline V and J ends were trimmed by 1 base and 3 bases, with 4 bases remaining between them.

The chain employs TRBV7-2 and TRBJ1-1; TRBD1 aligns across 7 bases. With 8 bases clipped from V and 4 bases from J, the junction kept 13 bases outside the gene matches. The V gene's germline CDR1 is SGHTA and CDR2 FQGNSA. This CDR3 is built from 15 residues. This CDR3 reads CASAPDRASSTEAFF. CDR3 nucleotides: TGTGCCAGCGCCCCTGACAGGGCTTCGAGCACTGAAGCTTTCTTT.

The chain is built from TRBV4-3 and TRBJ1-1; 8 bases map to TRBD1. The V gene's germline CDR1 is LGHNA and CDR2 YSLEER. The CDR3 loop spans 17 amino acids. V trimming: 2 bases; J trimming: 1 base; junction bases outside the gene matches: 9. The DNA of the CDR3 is TGCGCCAGCAGCCAAACCTCAGGGGGCGCAGGGAACACTGAAGCTTTCTTT. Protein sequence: CASSQTSGGAGNTEAFF.

The CDR3 protein is CASSYSRAGLAKNIQYF. The CDR3 nucleotides read TGTGCCAGCAGTTACTCGAGGGCAGGGCTAGCCAAAAACATTCAGTACTTC. The chain joins TRBV6-5 to TRBJ2-4; D could derive from TRBD1 or TRBD2 (5 bases each). V was pared by 0 bases and J by 0 bases, with 12 bases between. This CDR3 has 17 amino acids. The germline CDR1 and CDR2 sequences are MNHEY and SVGAGI.

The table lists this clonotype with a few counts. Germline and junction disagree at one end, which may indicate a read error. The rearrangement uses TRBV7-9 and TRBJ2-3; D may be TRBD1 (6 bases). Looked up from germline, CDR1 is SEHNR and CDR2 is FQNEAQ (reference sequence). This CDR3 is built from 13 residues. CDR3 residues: CASSLGGTDTQYF. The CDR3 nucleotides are TGTGCCAGCAGTTTAGGGGGTACAGATACGCAGTATTTT.

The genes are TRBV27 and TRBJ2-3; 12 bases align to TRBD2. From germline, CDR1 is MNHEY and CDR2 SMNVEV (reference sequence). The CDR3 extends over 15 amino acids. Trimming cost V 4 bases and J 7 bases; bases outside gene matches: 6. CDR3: CASSSPSGGANTQYF. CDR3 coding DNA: TGTGCCAGCAGTTCTCCTAGCGGGGGGGCGAATACGCAGTATTTT.

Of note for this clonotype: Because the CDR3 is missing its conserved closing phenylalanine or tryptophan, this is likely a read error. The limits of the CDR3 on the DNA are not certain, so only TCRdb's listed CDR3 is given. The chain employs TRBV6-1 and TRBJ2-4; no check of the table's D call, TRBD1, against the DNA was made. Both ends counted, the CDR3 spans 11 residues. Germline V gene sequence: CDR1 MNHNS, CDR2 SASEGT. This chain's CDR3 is CASSERPGHLL.

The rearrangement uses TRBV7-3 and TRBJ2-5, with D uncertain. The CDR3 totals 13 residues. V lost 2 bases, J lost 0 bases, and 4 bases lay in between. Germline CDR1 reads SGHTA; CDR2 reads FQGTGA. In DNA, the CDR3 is TGTGCCAGCAGCTTAGACTACCAAGAGACCCAGTACTTC. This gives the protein CASSLDYQETQYF. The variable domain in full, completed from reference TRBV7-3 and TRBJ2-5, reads GAGVSQTPSNKVTEKGKYVELRCDPISGHTALYWYRQSLGQGPEFLIYFQGTGAADDSGLPNDRFFAVRPEGSVSTLKIQRTERGDSAVYLCASSLDYQETQYFGPGTRLLVL.

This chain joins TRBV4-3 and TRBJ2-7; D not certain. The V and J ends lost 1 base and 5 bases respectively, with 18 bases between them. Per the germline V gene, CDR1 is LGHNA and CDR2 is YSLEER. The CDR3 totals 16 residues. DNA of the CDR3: TGCGCCAGCAGCCAAGCCGTCAGGCCAGGATCTAACGAGCAGTACTTC. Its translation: CASSQAVRPGSNEQYF.

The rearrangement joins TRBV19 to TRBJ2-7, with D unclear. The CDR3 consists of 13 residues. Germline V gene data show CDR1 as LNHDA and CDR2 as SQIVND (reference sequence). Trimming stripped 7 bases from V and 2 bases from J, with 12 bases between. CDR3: CASNPGSTYEQYF. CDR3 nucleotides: TGTGCCAGTAACCCTGGATCGACCTACGAGCAGTACTTC.

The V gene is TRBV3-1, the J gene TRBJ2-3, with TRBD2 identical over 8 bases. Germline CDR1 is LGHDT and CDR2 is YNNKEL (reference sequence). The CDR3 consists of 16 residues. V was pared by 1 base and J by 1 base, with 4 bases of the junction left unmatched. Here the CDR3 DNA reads TGTGCCAGCAGCCAAGGTTTACTAGCGGGCACAGATACGCAGTATTTT. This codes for CASSQGLLAGTDTQYF.

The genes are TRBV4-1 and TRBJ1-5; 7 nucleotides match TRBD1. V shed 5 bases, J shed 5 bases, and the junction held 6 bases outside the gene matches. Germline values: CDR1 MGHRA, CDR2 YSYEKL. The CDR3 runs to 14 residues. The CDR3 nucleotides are TGCGCCAGCAGCGATGAGACAGGGTATCAGCCCCAGCATTTT. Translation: CASSDETGYQPQHF.